The clone carrying this TCR beta chain was counted only a few times. The antigen remains unidentified. The entry originates in a study of Ad26.COV2.S vaccination and SARS-CoV-2 variants. The repertoire was sequenced with immunoSEQ multiplex PCR; TCRdb's copy has only in-frame clones and lacks some. Of 300,000 to 350,000 clones listed, 75% to 90% are singletons. Germline V gene sequence: CDR1 LGHNA, CDR2 YSLEER. The CDR3 extends over 16 amino acids. V lost 1 base and J lost 4, with 14 bases in between. Points from the study as a whole: Reportedly, after vaccination the spike-specific CD8+ and CD4+ T cell responses displayed substantial breadth.

The sample's treatment: some 19 received Ad26.COV2.S at low or high dose, single or two shots; 5 received placebo; per-sample allocation not given. Following the first vaccine or placebo injection, samples were taken on day 63. The sample in question was peripheral blood, obtained in a trial of Ad26.COV2.S vaccine versus placebo. The chain is built from TRBV4-3 and TRBJ1-3; D call uncertain. This clonotype originated in a person aged 18-60 years who received the Ad26.COV2.S COVID-19 vaccine or a placebo. The CDR3 loop is CASSQGGGPGGNTIYF. The CDR3 DNA reads as TGCGCCAGCAGCCAAGGAGGAGGACCCGGCGGAAACACCATATATTTT.